A selection of T cell receptor beta chains follows, all from one sample in a study of cytomegalovirus exposure and HLA in healthy donors. Data came from immunoSEQ multiplex PCR; TCRdb stores just in-frame clones and leaves some out. The sample consists of roughly 120,000 clones, approximately 80% of them appearing once. Sequenced sample: PBMCs. Receptor source: a woman aged 55-69 years in good health and CMV-seropositive. The CDR3 runs from the conserved cysteine through the conserved F or W. A D gene is named only where the DNA matches it firmly. Size is stated for part of the rows, as once, few or many counts, or as a class when the clone is expanded.

D gene: TRBD2
clone size: NA
V gene: TRBV5-1
J gene: TRBJ2-2
CDR3 DNA: TGCGCCAGCAGCTCCGGGACTAGCGGGAGTTCAGCCGGGGAGCTGTTTTTT
CDR3 protein: CASSSGTSGSSAGELFF

D gene: NA
clone size: few
V gene: TRBV27
J gene: TRBJ2-2
CDR3 DNA: TGTGCCAGCACTCCCTGGCAGTACGGGGAGCTGTTTTTT
CDR3 protein: CASTPWQYGELFF

D gene: NA
clone size: NA
V gene: TRBV9
J gene: TRBJ2-3
CDR3 DNA: TGTGCCAGCAGCGTTGGTTCGAGCGATCGCACAGATACGCAGTATTTT
CDR3 protein: CASSVGSSDRTDTQYF

D gene: TRBD1
clone size: NA
V gene: TRBV11-3
J gene: TRBJ2-7
CDR3 DNA: TGTGCCAGTGCTCGACAGGGGGCTACAGAGCAGTACTTC
CDR3 protein: CASARQGATEQYF

D gene: NA
clone size: NA
V gene: TRBV7-2
J gene: TRBJ2-5
CDR3 DNA: TGTGCCAGCAGTTCCTACCAGAGGCAGACCCAGTACTTC
CDR3 protein: CASSSYQRQTQYF

D gene: NA
clone size: NA
V gene: TRBV7-6
J gene: TRBJ2-2
CDR3 DNA: TGTGCCAGCAGCTTAGTTATCAGGGGATGGACCGGGGAGCTGTTTTTT
CDR3 protein: CASSLVIRGWTGELFF

D gene: NA
clone size: NA
V gene: TRBV29-1
J gene: TRBJ2-7
CDR3 DNA: TGCAGCGTTGAATCAATCCAGGGTTCCTACGAGCAGTACTTC
CDR3 protein: CSVESIQGSYEQYF

D gene: TRBD2
clone size: NA
V gene: TRBV9
J gene: TRBJ2-5
CDR3 DNA: TGTGCCAGCAGCGCCAGGACTAGCGGGAGGGCCATATTAGAGACCCAGTACTTC
CDR3 protein: CASSARTSGRAILETQYF

D gene: NA
clone size: NA
V gene: TRBV7-9
J gene: TRBJ2-7
CDR3 DNA: TGTTCCAGCAGCTTAAACGGCTACGAGCAGTACTTC
CDR3 protein: CSSSLNGYEQYF

D gene: NA
clone size: NA
V gene: TRBV5-1
J gene: TRBJ2-3
CDR3 DNA: TGCGCCAGCAGCTTGGCCGGGGGAAGCACAGATACGCAGTATTTT
CDR3 protein: CASSLAGGSTDTQYF

D gene: NA
clone size: NA
V gene: TRBV29-1
J gene: TRBJ1-4
CDR3 DNA: TGCAGCGTGGTTGTCTGGTTCCGGGATAATGAAAAACTGTTTTTT
CDR3 protein: CSVVVWFRDNEKLFF

D gene: NA
clone size: NA
V gene: TRBV6-5
J gene: TRBJ1-5
CDR3 DNA: TGTGCCAGCAGTTACTCGACCGGGTACCAGCCCCAGCATTTT
CDR3 protein: CASSYSTGYQPQHF

D gene: NA
clone size: NA
V gene: TRBV10-1
J gene: TRBJ2-1
CDR3 DNA: TGCGCCAGCAGTGTCCACGGGACTCCCGGCGCTGGGGGGCAGTTCTTC
CDR3 protein: CASSVHGTPGAGGQFF

D gene: TRBD1
clone size: NA
V gene: TRBV6-5
J gene: TRBJ2-7
CDR3 DNA: TGTGCCAGCAGTTACGGGACAGGGGGGATCTACGAGCAGTACTTC
CDR3 protein: CASSYGTGGIYEQYF

D gene: TRBD2
clone size: NA
V gene: TRBV9
J gene: TRBJ2-1
CDR3 DNA: TGTGCCAGCAGCCCGCAAGCGGGAAGGGGTTCTTACAATGAGCAGTTCTTC
CDR3 protein: CASSPQAGRGSYNEQFF

D gene: NA
clone size: NA
V gene: TRBV21-1
J gene: TRBJ1-1
CDR3 DNA: TGTGCCAGCAGCAAAGTTAAGCCAGGGAACACTGAAGCTTTCTTT
CDR3 protein: CASSKVKPGNTEAFF

D gene: NA
clone size: NA
V gene: TRBV27
J gene: TRBJ1-5
CDR3 DNA: TGTGCCAGCAGTTTACAGGGCCACAATCAGCCCCAGCATTTT
CDR3 protein: CASSLQGHNQPQHF